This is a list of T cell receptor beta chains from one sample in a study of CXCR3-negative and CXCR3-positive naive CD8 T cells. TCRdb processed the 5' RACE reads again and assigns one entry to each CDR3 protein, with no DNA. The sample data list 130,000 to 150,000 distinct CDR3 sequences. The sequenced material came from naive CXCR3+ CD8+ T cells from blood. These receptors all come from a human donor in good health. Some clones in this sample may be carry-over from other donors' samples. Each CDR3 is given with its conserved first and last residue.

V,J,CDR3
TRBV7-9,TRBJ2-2,CASSFLQMNTGELFF
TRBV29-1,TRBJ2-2,CSVEWRAGELFF
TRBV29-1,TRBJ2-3,CSVEGSEDSYTDTQYF
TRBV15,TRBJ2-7,CATSRNSLGDRGYEQYF
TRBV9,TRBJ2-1,CASSVDSKQFF
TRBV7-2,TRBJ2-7,CASSLTSGISGYEQYF
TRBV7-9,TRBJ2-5,CASSLAFSAGEEETQYF
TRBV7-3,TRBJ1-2,CASSQEPGQTNYGYTF
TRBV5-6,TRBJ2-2,CASSLWVTGELFF
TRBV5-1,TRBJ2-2,CASSLGAGTGNTGELFF
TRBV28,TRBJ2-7,CASSANSEGVYEQYF
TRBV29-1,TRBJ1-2,CRPGAGELDYGYTF
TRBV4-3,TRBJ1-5,CASSPDRGLSQPQHF
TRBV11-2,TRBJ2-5,CASSSGGGKTQYF
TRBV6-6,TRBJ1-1,CASSYTGAVNTEAFF
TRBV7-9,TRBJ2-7,CASSAGTGEYEQYF
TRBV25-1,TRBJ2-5,CASSMSGAGQETQYF
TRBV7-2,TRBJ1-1,CASSLGGRLNTEAFF
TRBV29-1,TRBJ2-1,CSVPFNSYNEQFF
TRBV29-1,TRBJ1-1,CSVEQGNTEAFF
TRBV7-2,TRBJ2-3,CASSFDPQGASDTQYF
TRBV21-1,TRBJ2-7,CASIPAGLAGGGYF
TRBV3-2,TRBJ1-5,CASSQYPFRDSDQPQHF
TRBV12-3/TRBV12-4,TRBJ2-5,CASSLGEGKETQYF
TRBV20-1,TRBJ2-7,CSARDLAGLTSSEQYF
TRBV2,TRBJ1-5,CASSSVVADSNQPQHF
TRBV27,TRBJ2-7,CASSFGSPLEQYF
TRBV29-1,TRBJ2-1,CSVATSYNEQFF
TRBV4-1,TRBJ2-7,CASSQPYRGKIDEQYF
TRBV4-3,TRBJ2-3,CASSSGFIVGDTQYF
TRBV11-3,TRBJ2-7,CASSRTDSYEQYF
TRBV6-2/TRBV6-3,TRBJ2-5,CASSYGTLAGGGETQYF
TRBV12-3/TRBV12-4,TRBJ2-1,CASSLLAGPPYNEQFF